These 30 T cell receptor beta chains came from one sample sequenced in a study of technical replicates of blood from several donors. Method: immunoSEQ multiplex PCR; TCRdb's copy keeps in-frame clones and lacks some. This table has around 90,000 clones, 94% appearing once. Specimen: T cells isolated from PBMCs. The receptors were gathered from a human donor in good health.

This clone was counted a single time. The chain combines TRBV5-4 with TRBJ1-3, with D maybe TRBD1 (5 bases). The CDR3 contains 15 residues. The V end lost 3 bases, the J end lost 4 bases, and 14 bases lay between the germline ends. From germline, CDR1 is SGHNT and CDR2 YYREEE (reference sequence). The CDR3 sequence is CASSSQGFPGNTIYF. CDR3 coding DNA: TGTGCCAGCAGCTCCCAGGGTTTTCCAGGAAACACCATATATTTT.

The rearrangement links TRBV30 to TRBJ2-2, with TRBD1 matching 7 bases. Trimming cost V 4 bases and J 4 bases; bases outside gene matches: 6. Germline V CDR1 and CDR2: GTSNPN, SVGIG (reference sequence). The CDR3 length is 14 residues. The CDR3 DNA sequence: TGTGCCTGGAATCAACAGGGGTCCACCGGGGAGCTGTTTTTT. This gives the protein CAWNQQGSTGELFF.

A few counts support this clone. J is TRBJ2-6 and V is TRBV6-1; D perhaps matches TRBD2 (6 bases). The CDR3 extends over 15 amino acids. V was cut by 7 bases and J by 2 bases, with 12 bases left in between. CDR1 is MNHNS and CDR2 is SASEGT in the germline V gene. The DNA for the CDR3 is TGTGCCAGCACCATGGAGGGTGCTGGGGCCAACGTCCTGACTTTC. Protein product: CASTMEGAGANVLTF.

The chain couples TRBV7-3 to TRBJ2-2; 7 bases line up with TRBD2. This CDR3 contains 17 residues. Trimming removed 5 bases from V and 4 bases from J; junction bases left unmatched: 13. Germline V lookup: CDR1 SGHTA, CDR2 FQGTGA. The CDR3 DNA reads as TGTGCCAGCAGCCCCCGCGGGGGTTGGGGTGGCACCGGGGAGCTGTTTTTT. Encoded protein: CASSPRGGWGGTGELFF.

DNA of the CDR3: TGTGCCAGCTGTATGGGGGCCCAGCCCCAGCATTTT. Protein sequence: CASCMGAQPQHF. The chain recombines TRBV27 with TRBJ1-5; a possible D gene is TRBD1 (6 bases). Germline loops: CDR1 MNHEY, CDR2 SMNVEV (reference sequence). The CDR3 spans 12 residues. V lost 8 bases to trimming and J lost 7 bases, with 12 bases between them.

V and J are TRBV6-1 and TRBJ1-3; D remains unclear. This CDR3 has 16 residues. V shed 0 bases and J shed 3 bases, with 12 bases lying between them. Germline V lookup: CDR1 MNHNS, CDR2 SASEGT. DNA for the CDR3: TGTGCCAGCAGTGAAGCCGAGGGTCGTAGTGGAAACACCATATATTTT. Amino acid sequence: CASSEAEGRSGNTIYF.

CDR3 region: CASRTTSGSLRQYF. The CDR3 DNA sequence: TGTGCCAGCAGAACCACTAGCGGGAGTTTAAGGCAGTACTTC. This sequence joins TRBV28 and TRBJ2-7, with TRBD2 matching over 11 bases. The CDR3 is 14 residues long. In germline, CDR1 is MDHEN, CDR2 SYDVKM. V gave up 6 bases and J gave up 9 bases; unmatched junction bases: 10. The full variable domain, completed using reference TRBV28 and TRBJ2-7, is DVKVTQSSRYLVKRTGEKVFLECVQDMDHENMFWYRQDPGLGLRLIYFSYDVKMKEKGDIPEGYSVSREKKERFSLILESASTNQTSMYLCASRTTSGSLRQYFGPGTRLTVT.

The chain combines TRBV6-1 with TRBJ1-2; maybe TRBD1 (6 bases). V was trimmed by 3 bases and J by 5 bases, leaving 16 bases between them. The CDR3 runs to 15 residues. Germline V gene sequence: CDR1 MNHNS, CDR2 SASEGT. CDR3 nucleotides: TGTGCCAGCAGTGACGGACAGAGGGGGTTTTATGGCTACACCTTC. As protein: CASSDGQRGFYGYTF.

This rearrangement joins TRBV19 to TRBJ2-5; 8 nucleotides align to TRBD1. Germline assignment: CDR1 LNHDA and CDR2 SQIVND (reference sequence). With 1 base clipped from V and 4 bases from J, the junction kept 11 bases outside the gene matches. This CDR3 region has 17 residues. The CDR3 reads CASSIGRGQDDGETQYF. CDR3 nucleotide sequence: TGTGCCAGTAGTATAGGCAGGGGACAGGATGACGGAGAGACCCAGTACTTC.

J is TRBJ2-7 and V is TRBV27; 7 nucleotides align to TRBD2. This CDR3 region has 16 residues. J lost 5 bases, V lost 5 bases, and 15 bases had no gene match. Looked up from germline, CDR1 is MNHEY and CDR2 is SMNVEV (reference sequence). The CDR3 here is CASSPALRERPDEQYF. For the CDR3, the DNA is TGTGCCAGCAGTCCTGCCCTGCGGGAGCGCCCTGACGAGCAGTACTTC.

V and J are TRBV9 and TRBJ1-2, with 12 positions matching TRBD1. CDR1 and CDR2 from the germline V gene are SGDLS and YYNGEE. The CDR3 extends over 16 amino acids. V was clipped by 3 bases and J by 5 bases; unmatched bases: 8. The CDR3 coding sequence is TGTGCCAGCAGCGCCGGGACAGGGGGCGGGGGATATGGCTACACCTTC. It translates to CASSAGTGGGGYGYTF.

The chain's CDR3 is CASSGTGGGQPQHF. CDR3 nucleotides: TGTGCCAGCAGCGGGACAGGGGGCGGTCAGCCCCAGCATTTT. This rearrangement joins TRBV9 to TRBJ1-5; 11 bases agree with TRBD1. J gave up 6 bases and V 3 bases, and 2 bases lay outside the gene matches. The CDR3 covers 14 residues. In germline, CDR1 is SGDLS, CDR2 YYNGEE.

This clone was detected once. The V and J genes are TRBV9 and TRBJ2-3; D is possibly TRBD1 (6 bases). CDR1 is SGDLS, CDR2 YYNGEE, per germline. V gave up 2 bases and J gave up 4 bases, with 11 bases separating them. The CDR3 runs 14 residues. The CDR3 DNA follows: TGTGCCAGCAGCGTTGCAGGGGCGGCAGATACGCAGTATTTT. The encoded protein is CASSVAGAADTQYF.

Points on this clone: This CDR3 is also generated by other DNA sequences in the sample. The rearrangement links TRBV5-1 to TRBJ2-7; 8 positions agree with TRBD2. Germline CDR1 is SGHRS and CDR2 is YFSETQ. CDR3 length: 14 residues. The V segment lost 1 base and the J segment 0 bases; nucleotides outside the gene matches: 0. The CDR3 nucleotides read TGCGCCAGCAGCTTGAGCGGGAGCTCCTACGAGCAGTACTTC. Its translation: CASSLSGSSYEQYF.

The chain joins TRBV2 to TRBJ2-2, with a weak D call TRBD1 (5 bases). This CDR3 has 13 residues. In germline, CDR1 is SNHLY, CDR2 FYNNEI. V shed 6 bases and J shed 5 bases, with 10 bases lying between them. The CDR3 DNA reads TGTGCCAGCAGGTTACAGGTTACCGGGGAGCTGTTTTTT. Translation gives CASRLQVTGELFF.

The chain recombines TRBV27 with TRBJ1-2; D gene ambiguous. V was pared by 4 bases and J by 0 bases, with 9 bases between. The CDR3 length is 14 residues. CDR1 and CDR2 from the germline V gene are MNHEY and SMNVEV (reference sequence). The CDR3 nucleotides read TGTGCCAGCAGTTCAGGTTTAGCTAACTATGGCTACACCTTC. It codes for CASSSGLANYGYTF.

The gene calls are TRBV4-2 and TRBJ2-7; 9 positions match TRBD1. This CDR3 contains 15 residues. Trimming cost V 4 bases and J 1 base; bases outside gene matches: 5. CDR1 and CDR2 from the germline V gene are LGHNA and YNFKEQ. CDR3 in DNA: TGTGCCAGCAGCCCTGGGACAGGGCCATCCTACGAGCAGTACTTC. Protein product: CASSPGTGPSYEQYF.

The chain combines TRBV5-1 with TRBJ1-5; D unclear. The CDR3 consists of 15 residues. Germline V CDR1 and CDR2: SGHRS, YFSETQ. Trimming removed 0 bases from V and 0 bases from J, with 7 bases in between. The DNA of the CDR3 is TGCGCCAGCAGCTTGGACAGCTATAGCAATCAGCCCCAGCATTTT. It translates to CASSLDSYSNQPQHF. Full variable domain (rest looked up from reference TRBV5-1 and TRBJ1-5): KAGVTQTPRYLIKTRGQQVTLSCSPISGHRSVSWYQQTPGQGLQFLFEYFSETQRNKGNFPGRFSGRQFSNSRSEMNVSTLELGDSALYLCASSLDSYSNQPQHFGDGTRLSIL.

The CDR3 reads CARSITQETQYF. The CDR3 DNA follows: TGTGCCAGATCTATAACCCAAGAGACCCAGTACTTC. The V gene is TRBV2, the J gene TRBJ2-5; D is undetermined. The CDR3 contains 12 residues. V was pared by 9 bases and J by 1 base, with 9 bases between. Germline assignment: CDR1 SNHLY and CDR2 FYNNEI.

The V call is TRBV9, the J call TRBJ2-7; 7 nucleotides agree with TRBD2. This CDR3 contains 15 residues. CDR1 is SGDLS and CDR2 is YYNGEE in the germline V gene. V was clipped by 4 bases and J by 4 bases; unmatched bases: 11. The CDR3 DNA reads as TGTGCCAGCAGCTTAGAGAGGGAGGGGAAATACGAGCAGTACTTC. This encodes CASSLEREGKYEQYF.

This clone was seen only once. This rearrangement joins TRBV6-6 to TRBJ2-7; no clear D gene. This CDR3 is 11 amino acids long. V lost 5 bases to trimming and J lost 5 bases, with 7 bases between them. Germline lookup yields CDR1 MNHNY and CDR2 SVGAGI (reference sequence). The CDR3 is CASSGSHEQYF. In DNA form, the CDR3 reads TGTGCCAGCAGTGGTAGTCACGAGCAGTACTTC.

The chain couples TRBV27 to TRBJ2-7, with 8 bases fitting TRBD2. The ends lost 3 bases at V and 3 bases at J; junction bases unmatched: 13. The CDR3 has 17 amino acids. The V gene's germline CDR1 is MNHEY and CDR2 SMNVEV (reference sequence). CDR3 bases: TGTGCCAGCAGTTTCCAGACCCCGGGACTAGATTTCTACGAGCAGTACTTC. This sequence encodes CASSFQTPGLDFYEQYF.

This clone showed up just once. Different DNA sequences within this sample yield the same CDR3. This chain links TRBV7-8 with TRBJ2-7, with 7 bases lining up with TRBD2. This CDR3 is 13 amino acids long. J lost 1 base, V lost 3 bases, and 0 bases had no gene match. Per the germline V gene, CDR1 is SGHVS and CDR2 is FQNEAQ. CDR3 region: CASSLRGSYEQYF. CDR3 nucleotides: TGTGCCAGCAGCTTGCGGGGGTCCTACGAGCAGTACTTC. Based on the CDR3 plus reference TRBV7-8 and TRBJ2-7, the full variable domain is GAGVSQSPRYKVAKRGQDVALRCDPISGHVSLFWYQQALGQGPEFLTYFQNEAQLDKSGLPSDRFFAERPEGSVSTLKIQRTQQEDSAVYLCASSLRGSYEQYFGPGTRLTVT.

The chain links TRBV29-1 to TRBJ1-1; D is unclear. Trimming took off 3 bases at V and 0 bases at J, with 8 bases between the two ends. The CDR3 sequence is 13 residues long. CDR1 is SQVTM, CDR2 ANQGSEA, per germline. The CDR3 DNA sequence: TGCAGCGTTGAGGGCAGATTGAACACTGAAGCTTTCTTT. The encoded protein is CSVEGRLNTEAFF.

This rearrangement joins TRBV7-2 to TRBJ2-7; weak D call: TRBD2 (6 bases). V shed 7 bases and J shed 2 bases, with 18 bases lying between them. Looked up from germline, CDR1 is SGHTA and CDR2 is FQGNSA. The CDR3 is made up of 15 amino acids. CDR3 loop: CASNLLGAGPYEQYF. CDR3 nucleotide sequence: TGTGCCAGCAACCTCCTGGGAGCGGGTCCCTACGAGCAGTACTTC.

J is TRBJ2-5 and V is TRBV5-1; 10 bases match TRBD2. The CDR3 runs 17 residues. V was clipped by 5 bases and J by 1 base; unmatched bases: 11. Germline values: CDR1 SGHRS, CDR2 YFSETQ. CDR3 coding DNA: TGCGCCAGCAGTAGGGGGGTAACTAGCGGGGTCCAAGAGACCCAGTACTTC. It specifies CASSRGVTSGVQETQYF.

The V call is TRBV29-1, the J call TRBJ1-5; TRBD1 is a possible D gene (6 bases). Per the germline V gene, CDR1 is SQVTM and CDR2 is ANQGSEA. V was shortened by 6 bases and J by 2 bases, with 8 bases between the two germline ends. This CDR3 comprises 12 residues. The CDR3 sequence: CSVKGGNQPQHF. For the CDR3, the DNA is TGCAGCGTGAAGGGGGGCAATCAGCCCCAGCATTTT.

Comment on this clone: The same CDR3 is also encoded by other DNA sequences in this sample. J is TRBJ2-5 and V is TRBV6-5, with D perhaps TRBD2 (6 bases). There are 14 residues in the CDR3. CDR1 and CDR2 (germline): MNHEY, SVGAGI. V shed 2 bases and J shed 5 bases, with 12 bases lying between them. CDR3 DNA: TGTGCCAGCAGTTACGTGGGAGCGGGTGAGACCCAGTACTTC. Encoded protein: CASSYVGAGETQYF.

The CDR3 bases are TGCGCCAGCAGCCATACCGGGACAGGGAACGAAAAACTGTTTTTT. Protein: CASSHTGTGNEKLFF. V gene TRBV4-3 combines with J gene TRBJ1-4; 9 bases are a match to TRBD1. The CDR3 is 15 residues long. CDR1 LGHNA and CDR2 YSLEER come from the germline V gene. The V segment lost 3 bases and the J segment 8 bases; nucleotides outside the gene matches: 7.

This CDR3 reads CASSVGQASYEQYF. The CDR3 DNA follows: TGTGCCAGCAGCGTGGGACAGGCGTCCTACGAGCAGTACTTC. The gene calls are TRBV9 and TRBJ2-7; 8 bases fit TRBD1. Germline trimming cut 2 bases from V and 1 base from J; bases unmatched to any gene: 2. Germline CDR1 and CDR2: SGDLS and YYNGEE. The CDR3 sequence is 14 residues long.